This T cell receptor beta chain was recovered during a study of T cell repertoires in cytomegalovirus infection. On the study more broadly: Shared public TCR beta signatures pointed to both CMV infection and a matching HLA type. Study findings and constraints: Cumulative frequency of public TCR beta families picked out carriers of CMV plus the relevant HLA. In two of eight donors, the top clonotype was HLA-C-restricted CMV-specific.

CDR1 SEHNR and CDR2 FQNEAQ come from the germline V gene (reference sequence). The CDR3 has 13 residues. The V gene lost 1 base and the J gene lost 8 bases, with 11 bases spanning the gap. TCRdb analysed the reads with MiXCR anew, one entry per CDR3 protein. The top ten hold 8% of the sample, which has hundreds of thousands of distinct CDR3 sequences, less than 25% seen once. With respect to this clonotype: Its antigen is not known.

The receptor was derived from a human donor in good health (CMV status not recorded). Some clones in this sample may be carry-over from other donors' samples. This chain joins TRBV7-9 and TRBJ1-2; no reliable D call. Material for sequencing was CD8+ T cells from PBMCs. Here the CDR3 reads CASSLVPKDGYTF. DNA of the CDR3: TGTGCCAGCAGCTTAGTTCCCAAGGACGGCTACACCTTC.